This T cell receptor (beta chain) was found in a study of cytomegalovirus exposure and HLA in healthy donors (dated by TCRdb to the late 2010s). Study-wide context: An earlier analysis of 587 of the donors reported around 280 Gb of sequence data and 117 million unique TCR beta sequences obtained from approximately 180 million T cells. An early release covering over 500 HLA-typed donors comprised roughly 300 gigabases of sequencing data and roughly 85 million unique TCR sequences. The genetic ancestry cluster associated with self-reported Caucasian donors included 70% to 85% of the approximately 430 genotyped donors. The study was designed to test whether signatures of past pathogen exposure could be identified by cataloging public T cell receptors. The study profiled the T cell repertoires of under 850 subjects by immunosequencing and related them to cytomegalovirus serostatus. Along with the approximately 670-subject first cohort, a separate validation cohort of roughly 110 different subjects was used. To predict cytomegalovirus infection status, the study combined high-throughput TCR immunosequencing, statistical association of individual TCRs with disease status, and machine learning. A later analysis re-analyzed previously published TCR beta repertoires from roughly 630 donors and added high-resolution HLA genotyping to study TCR occurrence patterns. In the later analysis, no new phenotypic data were used to find candidate immune exposures; instead, reliance was placed on TCR beta sequences and their occurrence across donors. An earlier analysis of fewer than 750 of the donors used high-throughput TCR beta sequencing to judge whether each TCR beta V gene segment behaved as functional or pseudogenic. Donor age, sex, ethnicity and CMV serostatus were compiled together with the repertoire data. A later genetic analysis used genome-wide SNP genotypes for about 60% of the 666 donors, treating that subset as a discovery cohort. All discovery cohort repertoires had been generated using a single sequencing platform. Both class I and class II loci were covered by HLA typing, at four-digit resolution. The number of typed donors differed by locus: 629-630 for A, B, C, DRB1 and DQB1; 500 to 550 for DQA1; 606 for DPA1; and roughly 470 for DPB1. Because of strong linkage in the cohort, roughly five DR-DQ haplotypes were treated as single units for association and clustering. Across approximately 400 genotyped donors of the cohort, an average of about 200,000 unique TCR beta nucleotide sequences per donor were sequenced, and 15% to 20% of those sequences were non-productive. The investigation overall reported the following: CMV serostatus was the only immune exposure information available for the cohort. A group of highly shared sequence variants was considered likely to be a technical artifact of the sequencing pipeline. A further reported finding was that TCR beta sequences accurately predicted the HLA-A and HLA-B alleles for most subjects in the first cohort. This cohort had only TCR beta chains sequenced, and the lack of alpha or paired-chain data limited which features could be detected. Roughly uniform sequencing depth across donors was assumed in presence/absence analyses, although this assumption may not hold. In both the original and validation cohorts, the classifier was reported to diagnose cytomegalovirus status with high specificity and sensitivity. A later genetic analysis reported fewer N-insertions in productive TCRs among donors in an Asian-associated ancestry cluster than the roughly 650-donor mean. In an earlier analysis of 587 of the donors, most TCR beta V segments appeared in productive rearrangements about 87% or about 30% of the time, broadly matching IMGT annotations. Some IMGT-functional V segments, including TRBV6-2 and TRBV6-3, could not be distinguished by the 87-base-pair reads and were therefore excluded. In a later analysis, most CMV-associated TCR beta chains were found to appear HLA-restricted, with HLA associations seemingly driven largely by CMV exposure. Most TCR sequences were observed very rarely across donors, whereas some public TCRs were present in many individuals. According to a later analysis, parvovirus B19, influenza, CMV and Epstein-Barr virus appeared linked to several top co-occurrence clusters. A later genetic analysis associated a missense DCLRE1C variant with V-gene and J-gene trimming of TCR beta chains, and an independent cohort replicated the association. Compared with equally common non-associated chains, HLA-associated TCR beta chains in a later analysis were more clonally expanded and had lower generation probabilities. At a false discovery rate of 0.05, a later analysis linked roughly 17,000 TCR beta sequences to specific HLA alleles. The authors suggested that the approach could potentially be generalized to other disease states and immunological phenotypes. HLA typing was unavailable for some donors at each locus, so association tests used only the typed subset. In vitro tests confirmed that a few of the cytomegalovirus-associated TCR beta chains recognize cytomegalovirus antigens. In the study, approximately 160 TCR beta chains were listed as associated with cytomegalovirus. Linkage disequilibrium might explain the correlated functional status among segregating V segments, but an unknown experimental factor could not be ruled out. When HLA alleles, especially DR and DQ, strongly co-occurred, TCR associations were difficult to assign to individual alleles. Roughly 17 rarely observed V segments, including chromosome 9 orphons, were excluded from the earlier analysis of several hundred of the donors because counts were too low. In a later analysis, TCR association rates were found to vary across HLA loci, with the most associated TCRs seen for DRB1 alleles and the fewest for HLA-C alleles.

The receptor library was made with the immunoSEQ multiplex PCR assay. The multiplex PCR relied on a mix of 60 forward primers for TCR Vbeta segments and 13 reverse primers for TCR Jbeta segments. Amplification of the CDR3 region of rearranged TCR beta genes was performed with a multiplex PCR assay on genomic DNA. The Illumina HiSeq System was used to sequence the amplified TCR beta libraries as 87-base-pair reads. Per the original workflow: A later analysis tallied roughly 76 million unique TCR beta chains across the 660 or so repertoires, and around 12 million of those chains were shared by two or more donors. A nearest-neighbor algorithm error-corrected the raw reads and collapsed the reads into unique sequences, merging closely related sequences to remove PCR and sequencing errors. Alignment of CDR3 sequences to IMGT reference sequences was used to assign V, D and J gene segments. For a sequence to be retained, a match of at least six nucleotides to both a V gene segment and a J gene segment was required. Rearrangements were classified as productive when the CDR3 lacked stop codons and remained in frame with V and J, and all other rearrangements were classified as non-productive. Following IMGT convention, CDR3 was defined as the stretch from the second conserved V-encoded cysteine to the conserved J-encoded phenylalanine. The earlier analysis of about 590 of the donors excluded sequences that lacked an unambiguous match to a single V gene segment. In an earlier analysis of almost 600 of the donors, a V segment was called functional when productive rearrangements were above 56.7%, and segregating when the standard deviation between donors exceeded 5%. A statistical classification framework was developed to diagnose cytomegalovirus status using the catalog of TCR beta chain sequences. In a later analysis, V and J genes were assigned by comparing TCR nucleotide sequences against IMGT/GENE-DB human TR gene sequences. Using the TCRdist pipeline, a later analysis assigned CDR3 sequences along with most-parsimonious VDJ recombination scenarios. A later analysis defined each TCR beta chain by its CDR3 amino acid sequence plus V-gene family, and excluded reads lacking a unique V-gene family. A later analysis removed 550 to 700 highly shared, low-generation-probability nucleotide sequences to deal with suspected cross-contamination and a sequencing artifact. In a later analysis, a clonal expansion index for each public chain was calculated from normalized within-repertoire ranks of inferred template counts. A later analysis computed generation probabilities with a VDJ recombination model fitted to out-of-frame rearrangements, and checked the results against IGoR. In a later analysis, TCR-TCR, TCR-HLA and TCR-CMV co-occurrence was scored with hypergeometric tests, and a repertoire-size bias correction was applied to TCR pairs. In a later analysis, false discovery rates were estimated by permuting HLA or CMV assignments 20 times. A later analysis grouped co-occurring TCRs with DBSCAN, adding TCRdist sequence similarity when clustering within HLA-allele-positive subsets. Co-occurrence clustering excluded repertoires with fewer than 30,000 or more than 120,000 public chains, plus five with anomalous nucleotide sharing. This is the immuneACCESS table as TCRdb keeps it, with only in-frame sequences that have V and J called. A part of the clones is gone; compared with another copy, unresolved V genes explain less than half, and the rest is unexplained. V, J and clone size reflect that table, while D and trimming were determined from the DNA. Within this sample are over 150,000 clones, with around 77% of them counted one time only. The ten largest clones capture about 4% of the sample.

The germline ends are 17 bases apart after V is trimmed by 6 bases and J by 5 bases. Reading the germline V gene gives CDR1 MDHEN and CDR2 SYDVKM. The CDR3 runs 15 amino acids, cysteine and phenylalanine included. The CDR3 DNA has 45 bases and is translated from base 1. On this clone itself: The clone's antigen remains unknown. No clone much larger than this one lies a single base away; base qualities are absent.

In total, 630 or so healthy bone marrow donors made up the cohort. All cohort members were sampled while nominally healthy, although unrecorded immune exposures were likely present. The donor was CMV seropositive and belonged to the group of more than 250 seropositive cohort members. Each donor provided a peripheral blood sample, and peripheral blood mononuclear cells were used for TCR beta sequencing. The Qiagen DNeasy Blood Extraction Kit was used to extract genomic DNA from the blood cell samples. Material: PBMCs. This TCR came from a man under 40 in good health and CMV-seropositive. The chain links TRBV28 with TRBJ2-1; the D segment cannot be called with confidence. The sequence in DNA is TGTGCCAGCAGCCAACAAGCAGGAATTGACAATGAGCAGTTCTTC. Its product reads: CASSQQAGIDNEQFF.